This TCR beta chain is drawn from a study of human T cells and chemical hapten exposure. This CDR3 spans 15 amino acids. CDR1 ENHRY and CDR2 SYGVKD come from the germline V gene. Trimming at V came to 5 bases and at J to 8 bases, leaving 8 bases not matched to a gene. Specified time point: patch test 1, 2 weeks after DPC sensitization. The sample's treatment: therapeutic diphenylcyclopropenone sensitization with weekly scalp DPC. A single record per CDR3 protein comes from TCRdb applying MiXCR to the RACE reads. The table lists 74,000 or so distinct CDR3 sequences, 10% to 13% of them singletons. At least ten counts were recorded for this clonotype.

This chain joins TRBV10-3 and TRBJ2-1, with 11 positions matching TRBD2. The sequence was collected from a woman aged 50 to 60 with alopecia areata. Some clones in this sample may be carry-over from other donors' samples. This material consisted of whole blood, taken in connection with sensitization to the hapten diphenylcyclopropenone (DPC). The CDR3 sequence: CAISISGREAYEQFF. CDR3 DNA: TGTGCCATCAGTATTAGCGGGAGGGAGGCTTATGAGCAGTTCTTC.